A selection of T cell receptor beta chains follows, all from one sample in a study of blood T cell repertoires in COVID-19. TCRdb's table, derived via immunoSEQ multiplex PCR, lists solely in-frame clones and lacks some. Among 140,000 to 150,000 clones listed, around 90% were seen once. The sample comprised peripheral blood. These receptor sequences come from a man in his 70s with acute or convalescent COVID-19. CDR3s include the opening cysteine and the closing phenylalanine or tryptophan.

V	J	CDR3
TRBV2	TRBJ2-5	CASLAGGFQETQYF
TRBV2	TRBJ1-1	CATTGGQPQAEAFF
TRBV10-3	TRBJ2-7	CATGQGAALAAYEQYF
TRBV18	TRBJ1-2	CASSLGTGGTYGYTF
TRBV14	TRBJ1-1	CASSQTALGAFF
TRBV6-5	TRBJ1-2	CASRLTGVYGYTF
TRBV19	TRBJ1-5	CASSPPGTPDGPQHF
TRBV5-1	TRBJ2-6	CASSWKQGADGANVLTF
TRBV11-2	TRBJ2-1	CASSLNPGGTVNEQFF
TRBV12-2	TRBJ1-6	CASRFSAGTATPSSYNSPLHF
TRBV29-1	TRBJ1-2	CSVEPDRVGGYTF
TRBV28	TRBJ1-1	CASSPGNMNTEAFF
TRBV19	TRBJ1-5	CASRGQGDSNQPQHF
TRBV27	TRBJ2-3	CASSFYSSGRANTQYF
TRBV6-1	TRBJ1-5	CASSEQGGLGQPQHF
TRBV28	TRBJ2-1	CASLYNEQFF
TRBV6-1	TRBJ1-1	CASSELGGLKAFF
TRBV28	TRBJ1-1	CASGGFAEAFF
TRBV2	TRBJ2-5	CASSGGSGGQGRETQYF
TRBV28	TRBJ1-1	CASSPQGATNTEAFF
TRBV5-1	TRBJ2-1	CASSLQNNEQFF
TRBV5-6	TRBJ2-2	CASNFMTGVTGELFF
TRBV6-2/TRBV6-3	TRBJ2-2	CASSFTGGILIGTGELFF
TRBV12-3/TRBV12-4	TRBJ1-2	CASSSPRAYGYTF
TRBV30	TRBJ1-2	CAWSHRGYGYTF
TRBV5-8	TRBJ1-5	CASSWGQGGSQPQHF
TRBV19	TRBJ2-2	CASSLGQGGTGELFF
TRBV5-7	TRBJ1-4	CASSFDGGTNEKLFF
TRBV5-1	TRBJ2-5	CASSLGTGGETQYF
TRBV2	TRBJ1-4	CASSPRLATNEKLFF
TRBV5-1	TRBJ2-7	CASSLASGSPYEQYF
TRBV27	TRBJ1-5	CASRQTVSQPQHF
TRBV27	TRBJ2-7	CASSYSRGATRKQYF
TRBV9	TRBJ2-7	CASSFSAGLAVHEQYF
TRBV6-6	TRBJ2-7	CASTAQGAYEQYF
TRBV27	TRBJ2-3	CASSLLGASTDTQYF
TRBV30	TRBJ1-6	CAWTMDRGYSPLHF
TRBV18	TRBJ2-7	CASSPRRGGDEQYF
TRBV6-1	TRBJ1-1	CASSEKGQGSGAFF
TRBV15	TRBJ2-7	CATSRDLGTWEQYF
TRBV6-5	TRBJ1-6	CASKAGRASDSPLHF
TRBV4-1	TRBJ2-1	CASSRPPRGAPSSYNEQFF
TRBV3-1/TRBV3-2	TRBJ2-1	CASSQSTSGGAVEQFF
TRBV10-2	TRBJ2-6	CASSLTIRSGANVLTF
TRBV6-1	TRBJ1-5	CASSEGTLSSQPQHF
TRBV7-6	TRBJ2-1	CASSLGLNRHEQFF
TRBV27	TRBJ2-1	CASSAGPFYNEQFF
TRBV5-8	TRBJ1-6	CASSLDRGSNSPLHF
TRBV9	TRBJ1-5	CASSPRQGGWDQPQHF
TRBV6-5	TRBJ1-5	CASWGQFSNQPQHF
TRBV19	TRBJ2-5	CASSQGSGETQYF
TRBV2	TRBJ2-1	CASSPNAAGGMNEQFF
TRBV5-1	TRBJ2-5	CASSAEVIQETQYF
TRBV19	TRBJ1-1	CASSRPGVGDTEAFF
TRBV29-1	TRBJ1-4	CSVNDRFPNEKLFF
TRBV2	TRBJ2-7	CASGRDRGNEQYF
TRBV5-1	TRBJ2-5	CASTGGRSNQETQYF
TRBV4-1	TRBJ2-7	CASSQGVFREGGEQYF
TRBV6-1	TRBJ1-4	CASSEMADRSSGELFF